This T cell receptor (beta chain) was sequenced for a study of blood T cell repertoires in COVID-19. Overall study context: Acute and convalescent COVID-19 samples came from the United States, Italy and Spain.

The CDR3 loop spans 16 amino acids. Germline CDR1 and CDR2: MDHEN and SYDVKM. Trimming cost V 1 base and J 5 bases; bases outside gene matches: 9. In the original processing: Scientists estimated how many nucleated cells there were by amplifying reference gene primers. TCRdb's table, derived via immunoSEQ multiplex PCR, lists solely in-frame clones and lacks some. Clone size and the V and J calls come from that table; the DNA yielded D and trimming. The sample lists approximately 240,000 clones, 80% to 90% seen once, with 2.9% in the top ten. The chain joins TRBV28 to TRBJ2-5, with TRBD2 matching over 8 bases. This clonotype was sampled from a man in his forties or fifties who had recovered from COVID-19. The sequenced sample consisted of peripheral blood. The CDR3 DNA reads TGTGCCAGCAGTTTATACGCAGCGGGAGTTGGGGAGACCCAGTACTTC. It translates to CASSLYAAGVGETQYF. The full variable domain, with the rest looked up from reference TRBV28 and TRBJ2-5, is DVKVTQSSRYLVKRTGEKVFLECVQDMDHENMFWYRQDPGLGLRLIYFSYDVKMKEKGDIPEGYSVSREKKERFSLILESASTNQTSMYLCASSLYAAGVGETQYFGPGTRLLVL.